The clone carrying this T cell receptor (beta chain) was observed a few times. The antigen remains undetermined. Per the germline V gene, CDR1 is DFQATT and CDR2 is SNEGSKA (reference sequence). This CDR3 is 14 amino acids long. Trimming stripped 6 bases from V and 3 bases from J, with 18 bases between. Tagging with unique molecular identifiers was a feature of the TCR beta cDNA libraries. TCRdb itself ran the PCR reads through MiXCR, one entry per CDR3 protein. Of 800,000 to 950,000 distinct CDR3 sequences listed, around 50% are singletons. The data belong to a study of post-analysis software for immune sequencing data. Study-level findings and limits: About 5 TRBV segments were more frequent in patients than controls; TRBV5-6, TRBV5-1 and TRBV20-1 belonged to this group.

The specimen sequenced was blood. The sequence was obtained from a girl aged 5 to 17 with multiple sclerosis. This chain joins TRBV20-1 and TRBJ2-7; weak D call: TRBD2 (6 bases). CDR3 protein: CSALDGGVSYEQYF. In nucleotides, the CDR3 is TGCAGTGCCCTTGATGGCGGGGTTAGCTACGAGCAGTACTTC.